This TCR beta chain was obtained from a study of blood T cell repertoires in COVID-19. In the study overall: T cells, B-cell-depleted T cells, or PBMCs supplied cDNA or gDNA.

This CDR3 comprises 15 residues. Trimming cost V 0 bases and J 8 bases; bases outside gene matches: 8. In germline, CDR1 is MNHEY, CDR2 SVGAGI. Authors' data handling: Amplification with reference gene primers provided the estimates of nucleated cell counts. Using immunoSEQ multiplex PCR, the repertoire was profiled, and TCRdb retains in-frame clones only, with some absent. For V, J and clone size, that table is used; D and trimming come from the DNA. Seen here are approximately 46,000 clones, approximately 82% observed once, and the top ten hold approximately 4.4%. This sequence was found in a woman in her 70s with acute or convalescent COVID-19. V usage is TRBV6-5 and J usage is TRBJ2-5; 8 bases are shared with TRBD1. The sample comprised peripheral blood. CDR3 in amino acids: CASSYSIARGRTQYF. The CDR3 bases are TGTGCCAGCAGTTACTCGATAGCCAGGGGGCGAACCCAGTACTTC.